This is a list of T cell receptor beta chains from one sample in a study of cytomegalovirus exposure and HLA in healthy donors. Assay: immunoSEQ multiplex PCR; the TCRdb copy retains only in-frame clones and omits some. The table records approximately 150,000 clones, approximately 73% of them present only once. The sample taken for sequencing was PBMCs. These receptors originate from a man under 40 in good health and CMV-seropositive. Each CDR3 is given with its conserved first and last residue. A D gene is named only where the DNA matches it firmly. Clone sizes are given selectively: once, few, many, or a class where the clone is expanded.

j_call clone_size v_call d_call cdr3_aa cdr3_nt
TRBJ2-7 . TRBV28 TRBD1 CASSVAGTGRYEQYF TGTGCCAGCAGTGTTGCCGGGACAGGGCGCTACGAGCAGTACTTC
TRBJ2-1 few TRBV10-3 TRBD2 CAISESGGVENEQFF TGTGCCATCAGTGAGTCGGGAGGGGTGGAGAATGAGCAGTTCTTC
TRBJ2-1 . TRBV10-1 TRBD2 CASSGGLAGYEQFF TGCGCCAGCAGTGGAGGACTAGCGGGTTATGAGCAGTTCTTC
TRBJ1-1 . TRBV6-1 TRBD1 CASSERTGEAFF TGTGCCAGCAGTGAGCGGACAGGGGAAGCTTTCTTT
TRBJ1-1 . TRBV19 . CASSIVQNTEAFF TGTGCCAGTAGTATAGTACAGAACACTGAAGCTTTCTTT
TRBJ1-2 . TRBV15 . CATSRDSVAGRDGYTF TGTGCCACCAGCAGAGATAGTGTAGCAGGGCGTGATGGCTACACCTTC
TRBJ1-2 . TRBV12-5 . CASGLVLGSEQGFYGYTF TGTGCTAGTGGTTTGGTCCTAGGTTCCGAACAGGGCTTCTATGGCTACACCTTC
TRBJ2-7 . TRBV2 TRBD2 CASSGTTSVSYEQYF TGTGCCAGCAGTGGAACGACTAGCGTGTCGTACGAGCAGTACTTC
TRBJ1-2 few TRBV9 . CASSVETGHNYGYTF TGTGCCAGCAGCGTAGAGACAGGCCATAACTATGGCTACACCTTC
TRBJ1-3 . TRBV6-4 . CATGGCGNTIYF TGTGCCACAGGCGGGTGTGGAAACACCATATATTTT
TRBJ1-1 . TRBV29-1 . CSVVKLPNSEAFF TGCAGCGTTGTTAAACTACCAAATTCTGAAGCTTTCTTT
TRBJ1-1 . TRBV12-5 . CASGLLYRAEAFF TGTGCTAGTGGTTTGCTATACCGGGCTGAAGCTTTCTTT
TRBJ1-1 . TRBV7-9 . CASSFEVTPEAFF TGTGCCAGCAGCTTTGAGGTAACACCTGAAGCTTTCTTT
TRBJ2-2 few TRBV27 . CASSPGQVGELFF TGTGCCAGCTCACCCGGCCAGGTCGGGGAGCTGTTTTTT
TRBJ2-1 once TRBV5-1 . CASSLGAAASSYNEQFF TGCGCCAGCAGCTTGGGGGCAGCGGCTAGCTCCTACAATGAGCAGTTCTTC
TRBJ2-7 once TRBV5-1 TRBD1 CASSFVQGDSYEQYF TGCGCCAGCAGCTTTGTGCAGGGGGACTCCTACGAGCAGTACTTC
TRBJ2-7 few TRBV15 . CATSASGKQYEQYF TGTGCCACCAGTGCTTCGGGAAAACAATACGAGCAGTACTTC
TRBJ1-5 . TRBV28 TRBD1 CATGTGGTQPQHF TGTGCCACCGGGACAGGGGGTACTCAGCCCCAGCATTTT
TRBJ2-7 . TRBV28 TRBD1 CASRHRGTGANEQYF TGTGCCAGCAGGCACCGTGGGACAGGGGCCAACGAGCAGTACTTC
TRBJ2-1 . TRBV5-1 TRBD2 CASSLGEGEQFF TGCGCCAGCAGCTTGGGGGAGGGTGAGCAGTTCTTC
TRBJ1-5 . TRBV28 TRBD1 CASSTASGTGGNQPQHF TGTGCCAGCAGCACAGCGTCAGGGACAGGGGGGAATCAGCCCCAGCATTTT
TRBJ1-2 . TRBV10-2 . CASSESGTPYGYTF TGCGCCAGCAGTGAGTCGGGGACACCTTATGGCTACACCTTC
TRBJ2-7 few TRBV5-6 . CASSLYGGHYEQYF TGTGCCAGCAGCTTGTACGGGGGGCACTACGAGCAGTACTTC
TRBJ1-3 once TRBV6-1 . CASNGESGNTIYF TGTGCCAGCAACGGGGAGTCTGGAAACACCATATATTTT
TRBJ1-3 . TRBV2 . CASAPGNPGNTIYF TGTGCCAGCGCCCCAGGGAACCCTGGAAACACCATATATTTT
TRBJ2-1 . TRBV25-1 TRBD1 CASSARGQGYGEQFF TGTGCCAGCAGTGCCAGGGGACAGGGGTACGGTGAGCAGTTCTTC
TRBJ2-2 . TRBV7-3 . CASRGAVDTGELFF TGTGCCTCCAGGGGGGCCGTGGACACCGGGGAGCTGTTTTTT
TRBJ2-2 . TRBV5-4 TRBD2 CASSSRRGGLTGELFF TGTGCCAGCAGCTCGCGGCGGGGGGGCCTCACCGGGGAGCTGTTTTTT
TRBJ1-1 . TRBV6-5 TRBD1 CASSATTGTGGKAFF TGTGCCAGCAGTGCAACGACCGGGACAGGGGGCAAAGCTTTCTTT
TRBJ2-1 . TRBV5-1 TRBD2 CASSLGLAGYNEQFF TGCGCCAGCAGCTTGGGGCTAGCGGGCTACAATGAGCAGTTCTTC
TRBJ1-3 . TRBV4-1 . CASSPWGDPGGYGNTIYF TGCGCCAGCAGCCCATGGGGGGACCCGGGGGGTTATGGAAACACCATATATTTT
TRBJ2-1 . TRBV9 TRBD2 CASSVAISGREWNEQFF TGTGCCAGCAGCGTAGCTATAAGTGGGCGGGAGTGGAATGAGCAGTTCTTC
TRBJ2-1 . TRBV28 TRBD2 CASSSSAAGEKLEQFF TGTGCCAGCAGTTCCAGTGCAGCGGGAGAGAAGCTTGAGCAGTTCTTC
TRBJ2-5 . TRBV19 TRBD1 CASSSRDRGRSVYQETQYF TGTGCCAGTAGTTCGCGGGACAGGGGTCGAAGTGTGTACCAAGAGACCCAGTACTTC
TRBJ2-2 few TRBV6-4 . CASSPGDTGELFF TGTGCCAGCAGCCCAGGGGACACCGGGGAGCTGTTTTTT
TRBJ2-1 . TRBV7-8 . CASSLIWGRTDEQFF TGTGCCAGCAGCTTAATTTGGGGGCGGACCGATGAGCAGTTCTTC
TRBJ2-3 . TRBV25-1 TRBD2 CASSEWASGRIDTQYF TGTGCCAGCAGTGAATGGGCTAGCGGGAGAATAGATACGCAGTATTTT
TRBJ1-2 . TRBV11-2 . CASSFLYRGEGYTF TGTGCCAGCAGCTTCCTATACCGAGGCGAAGGCTACACCTTC
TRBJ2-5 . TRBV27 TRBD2 CASSPGGLAGETQYF TGTGCCAGCAGTCCGGGGGGACTAGCAGGGGAGACCCAGTACTTC
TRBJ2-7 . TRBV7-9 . CASSSLRFRGSSYEQYF TGTGCCAGCAGTTCCTTACGGTTCCGGGGATCTTCCTACGAGCAGTACTTC